This is a list of T cell receptor beta chains from one sample in a study of CD4 and CD8 cells across lung adenocarcinoma regions. A single record per CDR3 protein comes from TCRdb applying MiXCR to the PCR reads. There are under 12,000 distinct CDR3 sequences in the sample; 50% to 60% occur only once, and about 85% lies in the top ten. The sample comprised CD8+ T cells from the margin of a lung tumor. Source of these receptors: a male donor with lung adenocarcinoma. The CD4 and CD8 labels of this study may be unreliable. The CDR3 runs from the conserved cysteine through the conserved F or W. The order of the fields is V gene, J gene, D gene, clone size, CDR3 protein, CDR3 DNA. The D gene is left open where the match is weak. Expanded clones are given a class, and other clones once, few, many or no size at all.

TRBV11-2	TRBJ2-3	TRBD2	.	CASSTSGSADTQYF	TGTGCCAGCAGTACTAGCGGGTCAGCAGATACGCAGTATTTT
TRBV6-1	TRBJ2-3	.	.	CARGNGGRAQDTQYF	TGTGCCAGGGGCAACGGCGGACGAGCGCAAGATACGCAGTATTTT
TRBV24-1	TRBJ2-5	.	.	CATSGGETQYF	TGTGCCACCAGTGGAGGCGAGACCCAGTACTTC
TRBV6-1	TRBJ2-7	.	.	CASSRDLGYEQYF	TGTGCCAGCAGTCGGGACTTGGGCTACGAGCAGTACTTC
TRBV6-1	TRBJ2-3	.	.	CASRKGLGRDTQYF	TGTGCCAGCAGGAAAGGGTTGGGCCGGGATACGCAGTATTTT
TRBV10-2	TRBJ2-3	.	once	CASSGRTEGVQYF	TGCGCCAGCAGTGGACGGACTGAGGGGGTGCAGTATTTT
TRBV27	TRBJ1-2	.	.	CASMSRDGYTF	TGTGCCAGCATGTCCCGTGACGGCTACACCTTC
TRBV10-3	TRBJ2-7	.	.	CAIGADRTPYEQYF	TGTGCCATCGGGGCAGACAGGACCCCCTACGAGCAGTACTTC
TRBV6-5	TRBJ2-3	.	few	CASSSVADSTDTQYF	TGTGCCAGCAGTAGCGTAGCGGATAGCACAGATACGCAGTATTTT
TRBV6-1	TRBJ2-3	.	.	CASREPWTGGTNAQYF	TGTGCCAGCAGGGAACCCTGGACTGGGGGCACAAATGCGCAGTATTTT
TRBV6-1	TRBJ1-5	.	once	CASSENENQPQHF	TGTGCCAGCAGTGAAAACGAGAATCAGCCCCAGCATTTT
TRBV10-3	TRBJ2-3	.	.	CARSGQPDGTGKQYF	TGTGCCCGGAGCGGACAGCCGGATGGCACCGGTAAGCAGTATTTT
TRBV2	TRBJ2-5	TRBD1	.	CASSETGSQETQYF	TGTGCCAGCAGCGAGACAGGGTCCCAAGAGACCCAGTACTTC
TRBV12-3/TRBV12-4	TRBJ2-7	.	.	CASSLRWGGQPHYEQYF	TGTGCCAGCAGTTTACGGTGGGGCGGCCAACCCCACTACGAGCAGTACTTC
TRBV6-1	TRBJ2-7	TRBD2	few	CASRETPSGGAYEQYF	TGTGCCAGCAGAGAAACTCCTAGCGGGGGGGCCTACGAGCAGTACTTC
TRBV6-1	TRBJ2-5	.	.	CASAGAGSGVQDTQYF	TGTGCCAGCGCGGGGGCCGGGAGCGGGGTCCAAGATACGCAGTACTTC
TRBV6-4	TRBJ2-4	.	.	CANHNQGKTQYF	TGTGCCAACCACAACCAGGGTAAGACTCAGTACTTC
TRBV6-1	TRBJ1-1	TRBD1	.	CASTRDRVGEAFF	TGTGCCAGCACCCGAGACAGGGTCGGCGAAGCTTTCTTT
TRBV10-3	TRBJ2-1	TRBD1	.	CAIRGTGEMRGNEQFF	TGTGCCATCAGAGGGACAGGGGAAATGCGGGGGAATGAGCAGTTCTTC
TRBV7-2	TRBJ2-1	.	.	CASSFSTVNEQFF	TGTGCCAGCAGCTTCTCAACGGTCAATGAGCAGTTCTTC
TRBV27	TRBJ2-7	TRBD2	many	CASSFASGVQLSHEQYF	TGTGCCAGCAGTTTTGCTAGCGGGGTACAGCTTTCCCACGAGCAGTACTTC
TRBV6-1	TRBJ1-2	TRBD1	once	CASSERQGKPYGYTF	TGTGCCAGCAGTGAGAGACAGGGAAAGCCCTATGGCTACACCTTC
TRBV6-5	TRBJ2-7	.	many	CASGLVAAYEQYF	TGTGCCAGCGGGTTGGTGGCAGCCTACGAGCAGTACTTC
TRBV10-3	TRBJ2-1	.	.	CATRTENNEQFF	TGTGCCACCAGGACAGAGAACAATGAGCAGTTCTTC
TRBV6-5	TRBJ2-7	TRBD2	many	CASSYSPTSGLYEQYF	TGTGCCAGCAGTTACTCTCCCACTAGCGGGCTTTACGAGCAGTACTTC
TRBV27	TRBJ2-1	TRBD2	many	CASSSNPLAGGTIHNEQFF	TGTGCCAGCAGTTCCAACCCCTTAGCGGGAGGGACTATCCACAATGAGCAGTTCTTC
TRBV12-3/TRBV12-4	TRBJ2-1	.	.	CASKGSERETQFF	TGTGCCAGCAAGGGTAGCGAGAGGGAGACCCAGTTCTTC
TRBV27	TRBJ2-5	.	.	CASSLFGRQETQYF	TGTGCCAGCAGTTTATTTGGCAGACAAGAGACCCAGTACTTC
TRBV14	TRBJ2-5	TRBD2	.	CASSHPRRFSGTPQETQYF	TGTGCCAGCAGCCATCCCCGGAGGTTTAGCGGGACCCCTCAAGAGACCCAGTACTTC
TRBV6-5	TRBJ2-5	TRBD1	many	CASSYSGQGETQYF	TGTGCCAGCAGTTACTCGGGACAGGGGGAGACCCAGTACTTC